The T cell receptor beta chain described here comes from a study of blood T cell repertoires in COVID-19. Study context: Sites across the United States, Italy and Spain contributed samples from acute and convalescent COVID-19. Sample material is recorded as cDNA or gDNA derived from T cells, B-cell-depleted T cells, or PBMCs.

How the authors handled the data: Amplification of reference gene primers provided the estimated nucleated cell counts. This table comes from immunoSEQ multiplex PCR, and its TCRdb copy is limited to in-frame clones, with some not included. V, J and clone size are those of that table, while D and trimming were read from the DNA. In the table there are about 190,000 clones, less than 80% of which are singletons. The CDR3 extends over 16 amino acids. Trimming removed 5 bases from V and 11 bases from J; junction bases left unmatched: 16. Germline V CDR1 and CDR2: MDHEN, SYDVKM. This clonotype originated in a woman aged 50 to 65 with acute or convalescent COVID-19. V gene TRBV28 combines with J gene TRBJ2-1, with 9 bases matching TRBD2. Sequenced input: peripheral blood. CDR3 in amino acids: CASSGAGTSNTMKQFF. CDR3 nucleotide sequence: TGTGCCAGCAGTGGAGCCGGGACTAGCAATACAATGAAGCAGTTCTTC.